The 28 T cell receptor beta chains below were found in one sample sequenced in a study of shared clonotypes between healthy human individuals. The protocol was immunoSEQ multiplex PCR, while the TCRdb copy is restricted to in-frame clones and leaves out a portion. The sample holds 85,000 to 100,000 clones, over 60% seen once. The specimen was memory CD8+ T cells sorted from blood. Subset reported: CD45RO+ cells pooled with CCR7-negative TemRA cells. These receptors were obtained from a man aged 25-40 years in good health.

The V gene is TRBV30, the J gene TRBJ1-2; possibly TRBD1 for D (5 bases). The V end lost 0 bases, the J end lost 4 bases, and 9 bases lay between the germline ends. CDR3 length: 13 residues. Germline V gene data show CDR1 as GTSNPN and CDR2 as SVGIG (reference sequence). In DNA form, the CDR3 reads TGTGCCTGGAGTGTACCTGGGACCTATGGCTACACCTTC. Translated: CAWSVPGTYGYTF.

This clone appeared many times. The V and J genes are TRBV2 and TRBJ2-1, with 9 bases fitting TRBD2. The CDR3 contains 15 residues. The J segment lost 3 bases and the V segment lost 6 bases, leaving 6 bases of the junction unmatched. Germline V gene lookup returns CDR1 SNHLY and CDR2 FYNNEI. The DNA of the CDR3 is TGTGCCAGCAGAGATAGCGGGAGTATCTACAATGAGCAGTTCTTC. This codes for CASRDSGSIYNEQFF. Filled out from reference TRBV2 and TRBJ2-1, the complete variable domain reads EPEVTQTPSHQVTQMGQEVILRCVPISNHLYFYWYRQILGQKVEFLVSFYNNEISEKSEIFDDQFSVERPDGSNFTLKIRSTKLEDSAMYFCASRDSGSIYNEQFFGPGTRLTVL.

The chain carries TRBV30 and TRBJ2-1, with TRBD2 matching over 13 bases. The CDR3 is 15 amino acids. J was trimmed by 9 bases and V by 1 base; bases with no gene match: 6. The V gene's germline CDR1 is GTSNPN and CDR2 SVGIG (reference sequence). The chain's CDR3 is CAWSDWTSGSIEQFF. In DNA form, the CDR3 reads TGTGCCTGGAGTGACTGGACTAGCGGGAGTATTGAGCAGTTCTTC.

This clone was seen many times. The genes are TRBV5-4 and TRBJ2-1, with no clear D. CDR3 length: 18 residues. The germline V gene encodes CDR1 SGHNT and CDR2 YYREEE (reference sequence). V gave up 0 bases and J gave up 10 bases, with 26 bases separating them. This chain's CDR3 is CASSLAVTRTLTPGEQFF. The CDR3, as DNA: TGTGCCAGCAGCTTGGCCGTTACGAGAACCCTCACCCCTGGAGAGCAGTTCTTC.

The rearrangement joins TRBV11-1 to TRBJ2-1; tentatively, D is TRBD2 (5 bases). V lost 1 base, J lost 5 bases, and 18 bases lay in between. From germline, CDR1 is SGHAT and CDR2 FQDESV (reference sequence). This CDR3 is 17 amino acids long. DNA of the CDR3: TGTGCCAGCAGCTTAGGTTTCAGCGGACCCCTCCACAATGAGCAGTTCTTC. Translation: CASSLGFSGPLHNEQFF.

The chain is built from TRBV10-1 and TRBJ2-7; 7 bases match TRBD2. The CDR3 sequence is 16 residues long. The germline V gene encodes CDR1 WNHNN and CDR2 SYGVQD (reference sequence). With 7 bases clipped from V and 4 bases from J, the junction kept 16 bases outside the gene matches. The CDR3 bases are TGCGCCAGCACCTCCGCCCGACTAGCCGTATCATACGAGCAGTACTTC. This translates into CASTSARLAVSYEQYF.

The chain has TRBV5-1 and TRBJ1-1; D is unclear. The CDR3 consists of 13 residues. With 0 bases removed from V and 1 base from J, the gap between germline ends came to 4 bases. In germline, CDR1 is SGHRS, CDR2 YFSETQ. The CDR3 protein is CASSLAENTEAFF. In nucleotides, the CDR3 is TGCGCCAGCAGCTTGGCGGAGAACACTGAAGCTTTCTTT.

The V and J genes are TRBV9 and TRBJ2-1, with D perhaps TRBD1 (6 bases). The CDR3 contains 14 residues. V gave up 4 bases and J gave up 6 bases, with 14 bases separating them. The germline V gene encodes CDR1 SGDLS and CDR2 YYNGEE. DNA of the CDR3: TGTGCCAGCAGCCTTCAGGGGTCAGCCAATGAGCAGTTCTTC. It translates to CASSLQGSANEQFF.

CDR3 nucleotide sequence: TGCAGCGTGAGCCCCGGCGGGGATGAGCAGTACTTC. The encoded protein is CSVSPGGDEQYF. This chain uses TRBV29-1 with TRBJ2-7, with a possible D match to TRBD2 (6 bases). Looked up from germline, CDR1 is SQVTM and CDR2 is ANQGSEA. The CDR3 spans 12 residues. The V gene lost 6 bases and the J gene lost 7 bases, with 16 bases spanning the gap.

J is TRBJ2-3 and V is TRBV11-2; no reliable D call. Looked up from germline, CDR1 is SGHAT and CDR2 is FQNNGV. Trimming left V 7 bases short and J 7 bases short, with 18 bases between. This CDR3 is built from 14 residues. CDR3 bases: TGTGCCAGCACCCCTTGGAATACAGACAATACGCAGTATTTT. It codes for CASTPWNTDNTQYF.

The chain employs TRBV6-6 and TRBJ2-7; TRBD2 might be the D (6 bases). The V gene's germline CDR1 is MNHNY and CDR2 SVGAGI (reference sequence). V was trimmed by 6 bases and J by 0 bases, leaving 15 bases between them. The CDR3 is 15 residues long. CDR3 DNA: TGTGCCAGCAGGGCCCTTAGCGGTCTCTCCTACGAGCAGTACTTC. This gives the protein CASRALSGLSYEQYF.

This clone was found a few times. This chain joins TRBV27 and TRBJ1-1; weak D call: TRBD1 (5 bases). The CDR3 extends over 15 amino acids. V was shortened by 3 bases and J by 4 bases, with 15 bases between the two germline ends. From germline, CDR1 is MNHEY and CDR2 SMNVEV (reference sequence). DNA of the CDR3: TGTGCCAGCAGTTTGACAGCTTTGGGGACCACTGAAGCTTTCTTT. Encoded protein: CASSLTALGTTEAFF.

The sample holds many counts of this clone. The chain couples TRBV5-5 to TRBJ1-5, with D hard to call. The CDR3 contains 15 residues. Germline CDR1 reads SGHKS; CDR2 reads YYEKEE (reference sequence). V lost 2 bases and J 0 bases, leaving 9 bases between the germline ends. The DNA for the CDR3 is TGTGCCAGCAGCTTATCGACCGATAGCAATCAGCCCCAGCATTTT. It codes for CASSLSTDSNQPQHF.

The rearrangement links TRBV23-1 to TRBJ2-5; TRBD2 matches at 14 bases. TRBV23-1 is recorded as an ORF, its role being uncertain. The CDR3 consists of 19 residues. V was clipped by 0 bases and J by 2 bases; unmatched bases: 8. The DNA for the CDR3 is TGCGCCAGCAGTCAATCAGGCCCGACTAGCGGGAGGGATCAAGAGACCCAGTACTTC. Protein product: CASSQSGPTSGRDQETQYF.

This clone was counted only a few times. The rearrangement joins TRBV4-3 to TRBJ2-1, with 10 bases aligning to TRBD2. V trimming: 0 bases; J trimming: 9 bases; junction bases outside the gene matches: 11. The CDR3 is 17 amino acids. Per germline, CDR1 LGHNA and CDR2 YSLEER. Here the CDR3 reads CASSQDLSASGSVEQFF. The DNA of the CDR3 is TGCGCCAGCAGCCAAGATCTAAGCGCTAGCGGGAGTGTTGAGCAGTTCTTC.

The gene calls are TRBV28 and TRBJ1-5; possible D gene TRBD1, 5 bases. Trimming left V 5 bases short and J 2 bases short, with 25 bases between. Per germline, CDR1 MDHEN and CDR2 SYDVKM. The CDR3 has 19 residues. The CDR3: CASSHPYLGRDTGNQPQHF. The CDR3 DNA follows: TGTGCCAGCAGTCACCCATATCTGGGGCGCGATACGGGCAATCAGCCCCAGCATTTT. Filled out from reference TRBV28 and TRBJ1-5, the complete variable domain reads DVKVTQSSRYLVKRTGEKVFLECVQDMDHENMFWYRQDPGLGLRLIYFSYDVKMKEKGDIPEGYSVSREKKERFSLILESASTNQTSMYLCASSHPYLGRDTGNQPQHFGDGTRLSIL.

This rearrangement joins TRBV6-5 to TRBJ2-2, with D tentatively TRBD1 or TRBD2 (5 bases each). Per the germline V gene, CDR1 is MNHEY and CDR2 is SVGAGI. V was pared by 3 bases and J by 4 bases, with 6 bases between. This CDR3 region has 13 residues. CDR3 region: CASSYGGTGELFF. CDR3 nucleotides: TGTGCCAGCAGTTATGGGGGCACCGGGGAGCTGTTTTTT.

This chain connects TRBV25-1 to TRBJ1-4, with D possibly being TRBD1 (5 bases). The ends were cut back, 4 bases at V and 5 bases at J, with 23 bases in the middle. The CDR3 length is 18 residues. Germline V gives CDR1 MGHDK, CDR2 SYGVNS. CDR3 DNA: TGTGCCAGCAGTGGAACCAACTTTCCAGACAGAGAAAATGAAAAACTGTTTTTT. Translating it yields CASSGTNFPDRENEKLFF. Filled out from reference TRBV25-1 and TRBJ1-4, the complete variable domain reads EADIYQTPRYLVIGTGKKITLECSQTMGHDKMYWYQQDPGMELHLIHYSYGVNSTEKGDLSSESTVSRIRTEHFPLTLESARPSHTSQYLCASSGTNFPDRENEKLFFGSGTQLSVL.

This sequence joins TRBV7-2 and TRBJ2-3, with 12 bases matching TRBD2. The CDR3 contains 14 residues. Germline V gene sequence: CDR1 SGHTA, CDR2 FQGNSA. V shed 3 bases, J shed 5 bases, and the junction held 0 bases outside the gene matches. The CDR3 region is CASSLGLAGDTQYF. DNA for the CDR3: TGTGCCAGCAGCTTGGGACTAGCGGGAGATACGCAGTATTTT. The full variable domain, rest sourced from reference TRBV7-2 and TRBJ2-3, is GAGVSQSPSNKVTEKGKDVELRCDPISGHTALYWYRQSLGQGLEFLIYFQGNSAPDKSGLPSDRFSAERTGGSVSTLTIQRTQQEDSAVYLCASSLGLAGDTQYFGPGTRLTVL.

This sequence joins TRBV5-4 and TRBJ2-3; 15 bases agree with TRBD2. Germline lookup yields CDR1 SGHNT and CDR2 YYREEE (reference sequence). Trimming cost V 4 bases and J 6 bases; bases outside gene matches: 6. The CDR3 loop spans 16 amino acids. The CDR3: CASSLRTSGREDTQYF. DNA for the CDR3: TGTGCCAGCAGCCTCCGGACTAGCGGGAGGGAGGATACGCAGTATTTT.

The gene calls are TRBV25-1 and TRBJ1-5, with D perhaps TRBD1 (5 bases). CDR1 and CDR2 (germline): MGHDK, SYGVNS. The ends were cut back, 6 bases at V and 3 bases at J, with 12 bases in the middle. The CDR3 is 14 amino acids. The CDR3 DNA reads as TGTGCCAGCAGCGACCAGGGACCCAATCAGCCCCAGCATTTT. It encodes CASSDQGPNQPQHF.

Only a few counts were recorded for this clone. The V call is TRBV15, the J call TRBJ2-3; 8 bases fit TRBD1. CDR1 is LNHNV and CDR2 is YYDKDF in the germline V gene (reference sequence). This CDR3 has 15 amino acids. Losses at the gene ends were 3 bases for V and 2 bases for J; bases not matched to a gene: 4. The CDR3 sequence: CATSRKQGVTDTQYF. CDR3 in DNA: TGTGCCACCAGCAGGAAACAGGGGGTCACAGATACGCAGTATTTT.

This clone was found a few times. This chain links TRBV7-3 with TRBJ2-2; the D gene could be TRBD1 or TRBD2 (6 bases each). Per germline, CDR1 SGHTA and CDR2 FQGTGA. V dropped 5 bases and J dropped 4 bases, with 17 bases sitting between them. The CDR3 is 16 amino acids. The chain's CDR3 is CASSPSGGRTTGELFF. In DNA form, the CDR3 reads TGTGCCAGCAGCCCTTCTGGGGGGCGGACCACCGGGGAGCTGTTTTTT.

The chain is built from TRBV4-1 and TRBJ1-1; possibly TRBD1 for D (5 bases). Trimming left V 0 bases short and J 2 bases short, with 13 bases between. The CDR3 is made up of 16 amino acids. Germline V gene data show CDR1 as MGHRA and CDR2 as YSYEKL. The CDR3 sequence: CASSQDPGRGNTEAFF. For the CDR3, the DNA is TGCGCCAGCAGCCAAGACCCAGGGAGGGGAAACACTGAAGCTTTCTTT.

About this clone: At one end the junction does not follow the germline gene, possibly because of a read error. The chain joins TRBV5-5 to TRBJ2-5, with 9 nucleotides matching TRBD1. The CDR3 spans 16 residues. The V gene's germline CDR1 is SGHKS and CDR2 YYEKEE (reference sequence). The CDR3 is CASSLSLGTGRSERDF. CDR3 nucleotides: TGTGCCAGCAGCTTATCCTTGGGGACAGGGAGGTCTGAGAGAGACTTC.

The V gene is TRBV6-5, the J gene TRBJ2-1; D is tentatively TRBD1 or TRBD2 (6 bases each). The CDR3 runs 15 residues. Per germline, CDR1 MNHEY and CDR2 SVGAGI. Deletions cut 4 bases from V and 4 bases from J, with 14 bases between. CDR3 sequence reads: CASSFGGEIYNEQFF. CDR3 DNA sequence: TGTGCCAGCAGTTTCGGGGGCGAAATATACAATGAGCAGTTCTTC.

V usage is TRBV11-2 and J usage is TRBJ1-5, with D possibly matching TRBD1 (5 bases). Looked up from germline, CDR1 is SGHAT and CDR2 is FQNNGV. The CDR3 is made up of 14 amino acids. Trimming took off 1 base at V and 6 bases at J, with 10 bases between the two ends. CDR3 amino acids: CASSLVQGAQPQHF. DNA for the CDR3: TGTGCCAGCAGCTTAGTTCAGGGTGCTCAGCCCCAGCATTTT.

Ten or more counts support this clone. J is TRBJ2-7 and V is TRBV7-3; no firm D call. The CDR3 sequence is 15 residues long. Germline CDR1 and CDR2: SGHTA and FQGTGA. Trimming stripped 2 bases from V and 3 bases from J, with 14 bases between. The CDR3 bases are TGTGCCAGCAGCTTAGGGCCAACCGGATTCTACGAGCAGTACTTC. Translating gives CASSLGPTGFYEQYF.